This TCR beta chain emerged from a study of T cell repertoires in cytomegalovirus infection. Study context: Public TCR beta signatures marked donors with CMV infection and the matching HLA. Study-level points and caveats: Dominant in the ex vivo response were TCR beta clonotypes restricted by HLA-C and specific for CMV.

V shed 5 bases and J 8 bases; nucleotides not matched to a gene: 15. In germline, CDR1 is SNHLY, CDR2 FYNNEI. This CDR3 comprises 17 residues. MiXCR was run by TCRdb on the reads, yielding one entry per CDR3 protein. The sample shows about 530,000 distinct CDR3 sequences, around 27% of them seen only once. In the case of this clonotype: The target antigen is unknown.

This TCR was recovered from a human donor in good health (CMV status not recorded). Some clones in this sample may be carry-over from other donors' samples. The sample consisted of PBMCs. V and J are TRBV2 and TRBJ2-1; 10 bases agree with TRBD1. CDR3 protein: CASSSLGGQGIGDEQFF. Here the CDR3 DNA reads TGTGCCAGCAGTTCTCTCGGGGGACAGGGGATTGGGGATGAGCAGTTCTTC. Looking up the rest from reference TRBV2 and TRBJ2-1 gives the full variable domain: EPEVTQTPSHQVTQMGQEVILRCVPISNHLYFYWYRQILGQKVEFLVSFYNNEISEKSEIFDDQFSVERPDGSNFTLKIRSTKLEDSAMYFCASSSLGGQGIGDEQFFGPGTRLTVL.